These T cell receptor beta chains were read from a single sample in a study of Ad26.COV2.S vaccination and SARS-CoV-2 variants. Assay used: immunoSEQ multiplex PCR; TCRdb lists only in-frame clones, some missing. The sample shows hundreds of thousands of clones, around 87% of them seen only once. Here the sequenced sample was peripheral blood, taken in a trial of Ad26.COV2.S vaccine versus placebo. The receptors originated from a person between 18 and 65 years old who received the Ad26.COV2.S COVID-19 vaccine or a placebo. CDR3s include the opening cysteine and the closing phenylalanine or tryptophan. The D gene is left open where the match is weak. Clone size is not always given. Where it is, it says once, few, many or a class for expanded clones.

>TRBV5-1|.|.|TRBJ1-6|14
CASSPADYNSPLHF
TGCGCCAGCAGCCCGGCAGACTATAATTCACCCCTCCACTTT
>TRBV20-1|.|.|TRBJ2-1|11
CSASGYNEQFF
TGCAGTGCTAGCGGGTACAATGAGCAGTTCTTC
>TRBV28|.|.|TRBJ1-2|15
CASTLLLQGIYGYTF
TGTGCCAGCACTCTCCTATTGCAGGGCATCTATGGCTACACCTTC
>TRBV29-1|.|.|TRBJ1-1|10
CSVAGTEAFF
TGCAGCGTTGCAGGCACTGAAGCTTTCTTT
>TRBV6-5|.|once|TRBJ2-1|15
CASRQDRGLYNEQFF
TGTGCCAGCAGGCAGGACCGCGGCCTATACAATGAGCAGTTCTTC
>TRBV9|.|.|TRBJ1-1|14
CASSVTSEVTEAFF
TGTGCCAGCAGCGTAACCTCGGAGGTCACTGAAGCTTTCTTT
>TRBV2|TRBD2|.|TRBJ2-2|16
CASRSGTSGETGELFF
TGTGCCAGCAGGTCCGGGACTAGCGGAGAAACCGGGGAGCTGTTTTTT
>TRBV10-3|TRBD1|.|TRBJ1-2|14
CAIRVTGQGYGYTF
TGTGCCATCAGGGTAACGGGACAGGGGTATGGCTACACCTTC
>TRBV18|.|.|TRBJ1-4|14
CASSPISGEEKLFF
TGTGCCAGCTCACCAATTTCGGGAGAGGAAAAACTGTTTTTT
>TRBV19|TRBD1|.|TRBJ1-1|11
CASGFRTGAFF
TGTGCCAGTGGGTTTAGGACAGGGGCTTTCTTT
>TRBV9|.|few|TRBJ1-6|14
CASSVVAEPSPLHF
TGTGCCAGCAGCGTAGTGGCAGAGCCTTCACCCCTCCACTTT
>TRBV6-5|.|.|TRBJ1-4|15
CASSYSGGVGEKLFF
TGTGCCAGCAGTTACTCAGGAGGGGTAGGCGAAAAACTGTTTTTT
>TRBV27|.|.|TRBJ2-5|14
CASSLRAQGQTQYF
TGTGCCAGCAGTTTGCGCGCGCAGGGCCAGACCCAGTACTTC
>TRBV7-8|.|.|TRBJ1-4|18
CASSLLQSADRWGEKLFF
TGTGCCAGCAGCTTACTACAATCTGCCGACAGGTGGGGTGAAAAACTGTTTTTT
>TRBV12-5|TRBD1|.|TRBJ2-3|15
CASGLTGGWADTQYF
TGTGCTAGTGGTTTGACAGGGGGTTGGGCAGATACGCAGTATTTT
>TRBV5-4|.|once|TRBJ1-2|15
CASSSGEGRYYGYTF
TGTGCCAGCAGCTCCGGGGAGGGAAGGTACTATGGCTACACCTTC